This TCR beta chain originates from a study of neurological immune-mediated disorders. This clonotype was found many times. A single record per CDR3 protein comes from TCRdb applying MiXCR to the 5' RACE reads. The table shows about 10,000 distinct CDR3 sequences, with approximately 22% occurring only once. The CDR3 runs to 16 residues. After removal of 0 bases from V and 7 bases from J, the junction contained 10 bases not matched to a gene. The germline CDR1 and CDR2 sequences are MGHRA and YSYEKL. The rearrangement joins TRBV4-1 to TRBJ1-2; TRBD1 agrees at 8 bases. The clonotype comes from a woman aged 40 to 50 with multiple sclerosis. The sequencing sample was made of CD8+ T cells from blood. CDR3: CASSQDVTGDSGGYTF. The CDR3 DNA is TGCGCCAGCAGCCAAGATGTGACAGGGGATAGCGGTGGCTACACCTTC.